The clone carrying this T cell receptor beta chain was detected once. The antigen is undetermined. V lost 3 bases, J lost 5 bases, and 8 bases stayed unmatched. The CDR3 is made up of 17 amino acids. Germline CDR1 reads LGHNA; CDR2 reads YSLEER. These data belong to a study of T cell responses to AZD1222 COVID-19 vaccine. Study findings and constraints: Distributed over spike, vaccine-associated CD4 TCRs predominated at 160-218 and 743-854. Repertoire collection took place solely once the T cell response had peaked. Elevations in Spike-specific TCR breadth and depth followed administration of two AZD1222 doses.

Some clones are missing from TCRdb's copy, which holds only in-frame ones; the method was immunoSEQ multiplex PCR. The sample lists 150,000 to 200,000 clones; approximately 94% were seen once. The chain uses TRBV4-3 and TRBJ2-1; 12 bases match TRBD2. The specimen comprised peripheral blood, sampled 28 days after the second AZD1222 dose. The clonotype originates from an adult who received the AZD1222 COVID-19 vaccine. The CDR3 here is CASSHPPGLAGHNEQFF. Written as DNA, the CDR3 is TGCGCCAGCAGCCACCCCCCGGGACTAGCGGGTCACAATGAGCAGTTCTTC.